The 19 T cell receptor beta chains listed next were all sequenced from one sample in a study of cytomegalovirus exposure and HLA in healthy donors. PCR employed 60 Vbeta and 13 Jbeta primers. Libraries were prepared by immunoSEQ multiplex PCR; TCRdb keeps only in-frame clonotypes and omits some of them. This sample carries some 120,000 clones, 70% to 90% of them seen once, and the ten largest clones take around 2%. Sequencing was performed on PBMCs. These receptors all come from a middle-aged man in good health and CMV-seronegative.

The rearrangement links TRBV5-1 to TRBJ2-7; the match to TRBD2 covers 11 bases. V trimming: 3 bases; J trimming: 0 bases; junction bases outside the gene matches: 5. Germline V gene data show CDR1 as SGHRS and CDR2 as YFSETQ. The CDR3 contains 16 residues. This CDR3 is CASSWSTSGSSYEQYF. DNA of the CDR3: TGCGCCAGCAGCTGGTCCACTAGCGGGAGCTCCTACGAGCAGTACTTC.

The CDR3 sequence is CASSSRTGGGQETQYF. DNA of the CDR3: TGTGCCAGCAGCAGCCGTACAGGGGGCGGCCAAGAGACCCAGTACTTC. The gene calls are TRBV21-1 and TRBJ2-5; TRBD1, the D gene given by the table, was not confirmed from the DNA. TRBV21-1 is a pseudogene segment. This CDR3 is 16 amino acids long.

The chain's CDR3 is CASSRGGSSYNEQFF. CDR3 coding DNA: TGTGCCAGCTCGCGCGGGGGGAGCTCCTACAATGAGCAGTTCTTC. The chain is built from TRBV5-6 and TRBJ2-1; 8 bases agree with TRBD2. V shed 7 bases and J 0 bases; nucleotides not matched to a gene: 6. This CDR3 region has 15 residues. Looked up from germline, CDR1 is SGHDT and CDR2 is YYEEEE.

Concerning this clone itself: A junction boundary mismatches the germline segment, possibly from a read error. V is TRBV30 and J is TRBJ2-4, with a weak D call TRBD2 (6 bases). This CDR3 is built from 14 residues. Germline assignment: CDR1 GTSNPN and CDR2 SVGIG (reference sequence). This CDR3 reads CAWAAPGVGNSQYF. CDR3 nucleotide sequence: TGTGCCTGGGCAGCTCCGGGGGTCGGAAACAGTCAGTACTTC.

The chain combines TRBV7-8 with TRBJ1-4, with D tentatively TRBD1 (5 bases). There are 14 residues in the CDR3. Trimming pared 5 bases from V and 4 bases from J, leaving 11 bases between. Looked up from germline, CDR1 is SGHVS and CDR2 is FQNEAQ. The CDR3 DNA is TGTGCCAGCAGCCTGGGGCCGAGTAATGAAAAACTGTTTTTT. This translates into CASSLGPSNEKLFF.

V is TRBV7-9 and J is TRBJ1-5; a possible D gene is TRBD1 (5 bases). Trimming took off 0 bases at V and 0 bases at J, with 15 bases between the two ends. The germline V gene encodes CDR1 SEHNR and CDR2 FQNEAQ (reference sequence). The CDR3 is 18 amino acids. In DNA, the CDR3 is TGTGCCAGCAGCTTAGCGAAGGGGCGGACCTATAGCAATCAGCCCCAGCATTTT. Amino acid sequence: CASSLAKGRTYSNQPQHF.

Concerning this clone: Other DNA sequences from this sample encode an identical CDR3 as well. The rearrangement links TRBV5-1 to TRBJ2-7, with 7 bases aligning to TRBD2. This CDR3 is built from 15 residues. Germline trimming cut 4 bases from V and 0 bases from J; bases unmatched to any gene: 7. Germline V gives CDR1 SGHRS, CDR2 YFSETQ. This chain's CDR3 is CASSPGRGNSYEQYF. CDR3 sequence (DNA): TGCGCCAGCAGCCCGGGGAGGGGTAACTCCTACGAGCAGTACTTC. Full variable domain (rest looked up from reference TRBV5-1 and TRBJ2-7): KAGVTQTPRYLIKTRGQQVTLSCSPISGHRSVSWYQQTPGQGLQFLFEYFSETQRNKGNFPGRFSGRQFSNSRSEMNVSTLELGDSALYLCASSPGRGNSYEQYFGPGTRLTVT.

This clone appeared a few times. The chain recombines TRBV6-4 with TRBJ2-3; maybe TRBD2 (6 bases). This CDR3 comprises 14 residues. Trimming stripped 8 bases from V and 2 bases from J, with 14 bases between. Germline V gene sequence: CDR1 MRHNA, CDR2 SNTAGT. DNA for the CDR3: TGTGCCAGCGGGATGGGGGAGGCCACAGATACGCAGTATTTT. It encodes CASGMGEATDTQYF.

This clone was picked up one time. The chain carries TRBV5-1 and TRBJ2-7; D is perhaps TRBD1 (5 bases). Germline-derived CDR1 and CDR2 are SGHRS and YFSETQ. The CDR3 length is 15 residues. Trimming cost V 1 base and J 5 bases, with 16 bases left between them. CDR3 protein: CASSLNLGRADEQYF. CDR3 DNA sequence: TGCGCCAGCAGCTTGAATCTCGGCAGGGCTGACGAGCAGTACTTC.

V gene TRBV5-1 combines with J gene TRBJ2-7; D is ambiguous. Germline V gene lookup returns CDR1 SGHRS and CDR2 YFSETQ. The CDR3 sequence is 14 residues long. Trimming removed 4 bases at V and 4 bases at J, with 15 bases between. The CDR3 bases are TGCGCCAGCAGCCCCGATGTGCCACGGTACGAGCAGTACTTC. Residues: CASSPDVPRYEQYF.

CDR3 residues: CASSPDRGYGYTF. The CDR3 nucleotides are TGTGCCAGCAGCCCAGACAGGGGCTATGGCTACACCTTC. The V call is TRBV7-2, the J call TRBJ1-2; 8 nucleotides line up with TRBD1. Germline V gene lookup returns CDR1 SGHTA and CDR2 FQGNSA. CDR3 length: 13 residues. Trimming took 5 bases from V and 4 from J; bases not matched to a gene: 3.

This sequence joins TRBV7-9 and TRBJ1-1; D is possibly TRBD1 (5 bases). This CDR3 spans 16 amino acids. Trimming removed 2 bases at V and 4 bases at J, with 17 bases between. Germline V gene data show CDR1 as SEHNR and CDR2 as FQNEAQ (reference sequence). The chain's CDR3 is CASSLSGGELFTEAFF. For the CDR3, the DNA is TGTGCCAGCAGCTTAAGTGGGGGGGAGCTCTTCACTGAAGCTTTCTTT.

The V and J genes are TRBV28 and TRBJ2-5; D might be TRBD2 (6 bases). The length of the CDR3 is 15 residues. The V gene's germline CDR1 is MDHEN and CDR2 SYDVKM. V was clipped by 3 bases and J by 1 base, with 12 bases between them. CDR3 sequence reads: CASSLGGLSQETQYF. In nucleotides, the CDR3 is TGTGCCAGCAGTTTGGGGGGACTGAGCCAAGAGACCCAGTACTTC.

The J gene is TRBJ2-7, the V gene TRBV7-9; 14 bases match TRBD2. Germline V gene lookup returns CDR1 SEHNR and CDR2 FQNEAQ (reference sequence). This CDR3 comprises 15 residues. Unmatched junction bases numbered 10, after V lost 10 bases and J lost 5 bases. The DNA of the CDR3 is TGTGCCACCCGAACGGGACTAGCGGGAGAGAACGAGCAGTACTTC. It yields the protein CATRTGLAGENEQYF.

The CDR3, as DNA: TGTGCCACGGACAGGGACGGACATCAGCCCCAGCATTTT. Its protein product is CATDRDGHQPQHF. The V gene is TRBV19, the J gene TRBJ1-5, with TRBD1 identical over 8 bases. This CDR3 has 13 residues. With 10 bases clipped from V and 5 bases from J, the junction kept 7 bases outside the gene matches. In germline, CDR1 is LNHDA, CDR2 SQIVND (reference sequence).

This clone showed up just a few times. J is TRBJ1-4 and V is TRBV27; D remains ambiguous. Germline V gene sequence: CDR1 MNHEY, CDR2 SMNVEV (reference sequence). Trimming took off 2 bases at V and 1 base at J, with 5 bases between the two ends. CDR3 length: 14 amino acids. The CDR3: CASSLLRTNEKLFF. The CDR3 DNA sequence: TGTGCCAGCAGTTTACTGAGAACTAATGAAAAACTGTTTTTT.

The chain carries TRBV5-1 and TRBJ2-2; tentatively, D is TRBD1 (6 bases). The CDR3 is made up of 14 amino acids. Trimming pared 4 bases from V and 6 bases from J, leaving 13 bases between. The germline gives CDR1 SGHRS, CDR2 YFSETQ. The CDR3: CASSVGHPPGELFF. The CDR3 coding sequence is TGCGCCAGCAGCGTGGGACACCCCCCCGGGGAGCTGTTTTTT.

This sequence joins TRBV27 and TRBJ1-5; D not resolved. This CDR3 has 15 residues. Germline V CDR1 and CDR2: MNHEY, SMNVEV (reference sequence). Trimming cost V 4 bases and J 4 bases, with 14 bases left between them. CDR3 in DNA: TGTGCCAGCAGTTCCCTGGGCGACGGTAATCAGCCCCAGCATTTT. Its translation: CASSSLGDGNQPQHF.

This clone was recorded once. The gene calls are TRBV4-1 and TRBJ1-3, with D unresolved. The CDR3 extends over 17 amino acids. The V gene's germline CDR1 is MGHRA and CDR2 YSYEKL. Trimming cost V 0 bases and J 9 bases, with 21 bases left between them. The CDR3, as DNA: TGCGCCAGCAGCCAAGAGGTCTCGTCCTCCTTCGGAGGCACCATATATTTT. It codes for CASSQEVSSSFGGTIYF.